This T cell receptor beta chain appears in the sequencing data of a study of T cell clonotyping in hematopoietic cell transplantation. Background on the study: Recipient samples before transplant were obtained post-cytoreduction. Study results and limitations: At the given depth, recipient repertoires were over 95% de novo clonotypes.

Regarding time point: recipient sample about 28 days before transplant, after cytoreduction. The data were produced by immunoSEQ multiplex PCR, yet TCRdb's version contains in-frame clones alone and is incomplete. The sample holds 25,000 to 30,000 clones; more than 70% are singletons and the top ten take 1.8%. CDR3 size: 15 residues. From germline, CDR1 is MDHEN and CDR2 SYDVKM. V dropped 2 bases and J dropped 1; count of bases not matched to a gene: 3. As concerns this clone: Its antigen is unknown.

The V call is TRBV28, the J call TRBJ1-1; 8 positions agree with TRBD1. The TCR sequence derives from a man aged 35-49 years with acute myeloid leukemia. Some clones in this sample may be carry-over from other donors' samples. The source material was peripheral blood mononuclear cells, sampled before stem cell transplant. This CDR3 is CASSLGGTGNTEAFF. CDR3 sequence (DNA): TGTGCCAGCAGTTTAGGGGGGACAGGGAACACTGAAGCTTTCTTT.